The T cell receptor beta chain under discussion was sequenced for a study of blood T cells in healthy people across ages (dated by TCRdb to between 2014 and 2017). In terms of the full investigation: In model experiments, template switching captured roughly one uniquely barcoded TCR beta cDNA molecule for every two T cells. To track age-related changes in TCR beta repertoire diversity, the study relied on deep sequencing normalized with unique cDNA molecular identifiers. Donors were grouped into four age groups: young (average 16 years), middle-aged (around 39), aged (about 60) and long-lived (approximately 81). Donors of different ages were randomly distributed across sequencing lanes to avoid experimental bias. For two donors (one aged 18 to 29 and one aged 80 or older), the study analyzed two additional independent replicas of 1 million unique cDNA reads from the same blood draw. The paper's findings and limits, for the study overall: Estimates of total diversity from one million sequenced T cells were regarded as lower bounds and underestimates. Bulk unsorted PBMC profiling prevented conclusive comparison of naive and antigen-experienced compartments. Observed TCR beta diversity correlated strongly with the percentage of naive T cells measured by flow cytometry. Observed TCR beta diversity per million T cells fell roughly linearly with age, and a significant reduction was already apparent by age around 40. The long-lived group showed more naive CD4+ T cells, fewer expanded clones and increased TCR diversity than the aged group, suggesting age selection. Because donor CMV infection status was unknown, age-related changes in expanded clonotypes were potentially confounded.

This clonotype was recorded at least ten times. Its recognized antigen is unknown. The sample holds no much larger clone one base away, and base qualities are not on file. Library creation used 5' RACE. Data came from an Illumina HiSeq 2500. A second PCR of about 7 to 12 cycles was run with a J-beta primer mix and a sample-barcoded 5' primer. Each TCR beta cDNA molecule received a unique molecular identifier from a template-switch 5' adaptor carrying 12 random nucleotides. Each sample yielded at least 2.5 million CDR3-containing paired-end reads. First-strand cDNA was synthesized from all RNA with the Mint cDNA synthesis kit, primed by a TRBC-specific oligonucleotide. Following uracil-DNA glycosylase treatment, a first 18-cycle PCR with universal primers M1SS and BC2_uni_R was performed on all cDNA. The original pipeline was this. Normalization of each sample was performed by random selection of 1 million high-quality reads, each carrying a distinct molecular identifier. Instead of being binned into consensus sequences, reads with shared molecular identifiers were discarded. MiTCR, with a Q25 quality threshold and the strictest error-elimination algorithm, was used for CDR3 identification, clonotype clustering and error correction. Lower-bound total TCR beta diversity was estimated with a nonparametric unseen species model using Euler transformation. TCRdb took the public reads, trimmed them with fastp at Q25, ran MiXCR for clone calling and kept in-frame beta chains. Under each unique CDR3 protein, matching rows form one entry showing the most common genes and DNA. These V and J calls derive from TCRdb rather than the authors' analysis. The sample includes hundreds of thousands of distinct CDR3 sequences, with 25% to 30% observed a single time. The top ten clones comprise 17% of the sample.

Donors were 30 to 45 systemically healthy Caucasian individuals from Russia aged 6 to 90 years. Ten milliliters of peripheral blood were drawn from each donor into EDTA-treated Vacutainer tubes. Ficoll-Paque density-gradient centrifugation was used to isolate PBMCs, with at least 7 million per sample. Trizol reagent was used to extract total RNA from PBMCs, with at least 6 micrograms per sample. The percentages of naive CD45RAhigh/CD27high T cells were determined by flow cytometry on a PBMC aliquot from every donor. The CDR3 sequence holds 15 residues, the cysteine and phenylalanine included. Of all the DNA, just the CDR3 is kept, 45 bases in frame from base 1. The junction carries 11 bases between V and J, which are trimmed by 2 bases and 1 base respectively. Reading the germline V gene gives CDR1 SGHRS and CDR2 YFSETQ.

The rearranged chain carries TRBV5-1 and TRBJ2-3; too little of a D gene remains to name it. The sequencing sample was made of blood. This TCR came from an elderly woman in good health. The bases read TGCGCCAGCAGCTTATTGAGCGTTGGCACAGATACGCAGTATTTT. This encodes CASSLLSVGTDTQYF.